This TCR beta chain originates from a study of blood T cells in healthy people across ages. Overall study findings and caveats: When one million T cells were used, diversity estimates were thought to be underestimates. Whereas aged donors had fewer naive CD4+ cells, long-lived donors had more of them and higher diversity.

To note about this clonotype: What it binds is unknown.

The second PCR ran about 6 to 12 cycles with a sample-barcoded 5' primer and J-beta primers. MiXCR, run by TCRdb on the 5' RACE reads, gives a single entry per CDR3 protein. The table has around 1,600,000 distinct CDR3 sequences, about 42% seen once; the top ten hold 4%. A minimum of 6 micrograms of total RNA was extracted per sample. Sample: blood. This TCR was sampled from a young woman in good health.

This chain's CDR3 is CASSLLAGVFTDTQYF. CDR3 bases: TGTGCCAGCAGCTTACTAGCGGGAGTTTTCACAGATACGCAGTATTTT. This chain links TRBV7-2 with TRBJ2-3; 10 positions agree with TRBD2. CDR3 length: 16 residues. With 2 bases clipped from V and 2 bases from J, the junction kept 4 bases outside the gene matches. Per the germline V gene, CDR1 is SGHTA and CDR2 is FQGNSA.